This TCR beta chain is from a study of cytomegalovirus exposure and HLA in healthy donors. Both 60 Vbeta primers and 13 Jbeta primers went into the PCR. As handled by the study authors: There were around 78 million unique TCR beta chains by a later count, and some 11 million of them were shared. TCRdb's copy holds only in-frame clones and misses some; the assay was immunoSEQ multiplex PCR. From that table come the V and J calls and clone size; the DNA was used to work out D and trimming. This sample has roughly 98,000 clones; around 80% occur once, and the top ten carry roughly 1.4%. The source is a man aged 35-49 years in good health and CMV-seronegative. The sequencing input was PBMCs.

The CDR3 reads CASSTGQGGEKLFF. The DNA for the CDR3 is TGTGCCAGCAGCACGGGACAGGGAGGTGAAAAACTGTTTTTT. This chain uses TRBV7-9 with TRBJ1-4, with 9 bases lining up with TRBD1. The CDR3 length is 14 residues. The V gene end was trimmed by 5 bases and the J gene end by 7 bases; junction bases not matched to a gene: 5. Germline CDR1 reads SEHNR; CDR2 reads FQNEAQ (reference sequence).